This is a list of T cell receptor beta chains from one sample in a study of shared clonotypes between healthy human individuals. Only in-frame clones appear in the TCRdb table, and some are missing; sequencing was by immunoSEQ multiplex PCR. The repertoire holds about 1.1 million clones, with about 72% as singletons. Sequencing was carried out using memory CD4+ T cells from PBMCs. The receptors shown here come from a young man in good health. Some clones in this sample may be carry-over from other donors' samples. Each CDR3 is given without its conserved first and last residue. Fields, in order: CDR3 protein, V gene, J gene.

CDR3: ASSPVGVERTEAF
V: TRBV4-2
J: TRBJ1-1

CDR3: ASSYAGTATEAF
V: TRBV5-1
J: TRBJ1-1

CDR3: ASRPGVAGRNEQY
V: TRBV10-2
J: TRBJ2-7

CDR3: ASSETSGTDTQY
V: TRBV5-4
J: TRBJ2-3

CDR3: SVGGGLLGGYT
V: TRBV29-1
J: TRBJ1-2

CDR3: ASSPTGATGGYT
V: TRBV2
J: TRBJ1-2

CDR3: ASSARGPGNTIY
V: TRBV9
J: TRBJ1-3

CDR3: ASSLGFRDYAETQY
V: TRBV7-2
J: TRBJ2-5

CDR3: ASSEAIKAF
V: TRBV25-1
J: TRBJ1-1

CDR3: ASRSTGYQPQH
V: TRBV28
J: TRBJ1-5

CDR3: ASSPQENYGYT
V: TRBV18
J: TRBJ1-2

CDR3: ASSIALFAEAF
V: TRBV19
J: TRBJ1-1

CDR3: ASSLDHGQETQY
V: TRBV5-4
J: TRBJ2-5

CDR3: ASKPGQNTEAF
V: TRBV6-1
J: TRBJ1-1

CDR3: ASSGPGGERTQY
V: TRBV6-1
J: TRBJ2-5

CDR3: ASSVVEQGAMNTEAF
V: TRBV9
J: TRBJ1-1

CDR3: ASSPGTATYGYT
V: TRBV19
J: TRBJ1-2

CDR3: SVQQNTEAF
V: TRBV29-1
J: TRBJ1-1

CDR3: ASSKQQGVPYEQY
V: TRBV28
J: TRBJ2-7

CDR3: AWNDRSGEQF
V: TRBV30
J: TRBJ2-1

CDR3: ASRYLAGVNEQF
V: TRBV5-1
J: TRBJ2-1

CDR3: ASTSGPTSGTQY
V: TRBV5-4
J: TRBJ2-3

CDR3: ASSLGWQKNQPQH
V: TRBV7-6
J: TRBJ1-5

CDR3: ASSGLGQGSSPLH
V: TRBV5-1
J: TRBJ1-6

CDR3: ASTSRGQGSEKLF
V: TRBV19
J: TRBJ1-4

CDR3: ASSRGPGTEAF
V: TRBV4-1
J: TRBJ1-1

CDR3: ASSLGHRGSGANVLT
V: TRBV27
J: TRBJ2-6

CDR3: ASSTLNQPQH
V: TRBV28
J: TRBJ1-5

CDR3: ASRRHRGPMNTEAF
V: TRBV25-1
J: TRBJ1-1

CDR3: ASRLDRGTEAF
V: TRBV23-1
J: TRBJ1-1

CDR3: ASSQDPRGPEAF
V: TRBV4-1
J: TRBJ1-1

CDR3: ASEDDRAGGYT
V: TRBV6-1
J: TRBJ1-2

CDR3: ASSDRPTSEQY
V: TRBV2
J: TRBJ2-7

CDR3: ASSQQIGGWGEKLF
V: TRBV4-2
J: TRBJ1-4

CDR3: ASSLPGTEAYEQY
V: TRBV28
J: TRBJ2-7

CDR3: ASSGGGGYGYT
V: TRBV6-4
J: TRBJ1-2

CDR3: ASSSQGATEAF
V: TRBV5-1
J: TRBJ1-1

CDR3: ASSRLLALPLANVLT
V: TRBV10-1
J: TRBJ2-6

CDR3: ASSQDQLADTQY
V: TRBV4-3
J: TRBJ2-3

CDR3: ASSPLGGWSNQPQH
V: TRBV7-2
J: TRBJ1-5

CDR3: ATSRDKQGVEQY
V: TRBV15
J: TRBJ2-7

CDR3: ANPRAENTEAF
V: TRBV6-4
J: TRBJ1-1

CDR3: ASSLAGSHTEAF
V: TRBV11-3
J: TRBJ1-1

CDR3: ASSPGTLPYGYA
V: TRBV19
J: TRBJ1-2

CDR3: ASSFRQGGTGELF
V: TRBV28
J: TRBJ2-2

CDR3: ASSPKGYSGANVLT
V: TRBV7-2
J: TRBJ2-6

CDR3: ASSLREYGYT
V: TRBV5-6
J: TRBJ1-2

CDR3: ASSPFRETQY
V: TRBV11-2
J: TRBJ2-5

CDR3: ASSPGWANEKLF
V: TRBV7-2
J: TRBJ1-4